This entry features one T cell receptor (beta chain) sequence. The data stem from a study of blood T cell repertoires in COVID-19. About the study: COVID-19 samples collected from the United States, Italy and Spain covered acute and convalescent phases.

In the authors' methods: Amplification of reference gene primers provided the estimated nucleated cell counts. Repertoires were generated with immunoSEQ multiplex PCR, while TCRdb's copy carries only in-frame clones and drops some. The V and J calls and clone size come from that table; D and trimming were worked out from the DNA. The profile shows about 62,000 clones, around four fifths of them singletons. V lost 6 bases and J 2 bases, leaving 7 bases between the germline ends. This CDR3 is built from 13 residues. The sequenced sample consisted of peripheral blood. The V gene is TRBV12-3 or TRBV12-4, the J gene TRBJ2-2; D remains unclear. This TCR derives from a woman aged 50 to 60 with active or convalescent COVID-19. CDR3 sequence (DNA): TGTGCCAGCAGCAACAGAAACACCGGGGAGCTGTTTTTT. Translating gives CASSNRNTGELFF.